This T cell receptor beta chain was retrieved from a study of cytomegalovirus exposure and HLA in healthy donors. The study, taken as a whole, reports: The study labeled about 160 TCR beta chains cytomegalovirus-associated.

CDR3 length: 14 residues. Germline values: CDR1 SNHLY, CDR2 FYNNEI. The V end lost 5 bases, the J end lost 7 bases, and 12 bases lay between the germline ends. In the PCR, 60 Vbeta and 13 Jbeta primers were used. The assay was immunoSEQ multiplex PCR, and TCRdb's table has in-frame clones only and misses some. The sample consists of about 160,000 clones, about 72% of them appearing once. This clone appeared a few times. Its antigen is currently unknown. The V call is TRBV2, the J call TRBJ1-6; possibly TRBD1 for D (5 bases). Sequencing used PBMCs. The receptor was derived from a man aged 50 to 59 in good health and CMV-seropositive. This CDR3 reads CASSHKRGNSPLHF. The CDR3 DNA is TGTGCCAGCAGTCATAAACGGGGGAATTCACCCCTCCACTTT.